These 20 T cell receptor beta chains were sequenced from one sample in a study of CD8 T cells in Susac syndrome. 0.5 to 1 ug RNA was reverse transcribed with random hexamers. Each CDR3 protein is one row after TCRdb ran MiXCR on the immunoSEQ multiplex PCR reads. The sample has under 550,000 distinct CDR3 sequences, roughly 85% seen once. Sequencing was carried out using CD8+ T cells from PBMCs. The receptors stem from a human donor with multiple sclerosis.

This chain connects TRBV2 to TRBJ1-5; no definite D call. This CDR3 is built from 12 residues. CDR1 SNHLY and CDR2 FYNNEI come from the germline V gene. The V and J ends lost 11 bases and 3 bases respectively, with 11 bases between them. CDR3 sequence (DNA): TGTGCCTTGGGCGGAGACAATCAGCCCCAGCATTTT. This codes for CALGGDNQPQHF. The variable domain in full, with the rest retrieved from reference TRBV2 and TRBJ1-5, is EPEVTQTPSHQVTQMGQEVILRCVPISNHLYFYWYRQILGQKVEFLVSFYNNEISEKSEIFDDQFSVERPDGSNFTLKIRSTKLEDSAMYFCALGGDNQPQHFGDGTRLSIL.

The V gene is TRBV4-1, the J gene TRBJ1-1; D gene unclear. The ends were cut back, 2 bases at V and 11 bases at J, with 18 bases in the middle. CDR3 length: 14 amino acids. CDR1 and CDR2 (germline): MGHRA, YSYEKL. The CDR3 region is CASSQIKSVLEAFF. In DNA form, the CDR3 reads TGCGCCAGCAGCCAAATCAAGAGCGTCTTGGAGGCTTTCTTT.

V is TRBV28 and J is TRBJ2-7, with D hard to call. CDR3 length equals 13 residues. CDR1 and CDR2 from the germline V gene are MDHEN and SYDVKM. V gave up 3 bases and J gave up 5 bases, with 11 bases separating them. The CDR3 is CASSFLVGDEQYF. The CDR3 bases are TGTGCCAGCAGTTTCCTAGTCGGTGACGAGCAGTACTTC. Filled out from reference TRBV28 and TRBJ2-7, the complete variable domain reads DVKVTQSSRYLVKRTGEKVFLECVQDMDHENMFWYRQDPGLGLRLIYFSYDVKMKEKGDIPEGYSVSREKKERFSLILESASTNQTSMYLCASSFLVGDEQYFGPGTRLTVT.

V gene TRBV4-1 combines with J gene TRBJ1-5, with a possible D match to TRBD1 (6 bases). Germline CDR1 MGHRA, CDR2 YSYEKL. V lost 1 base and J 7 bases, leaving 14 bases between the germline ends. The CDR3 totals 15 residues. This chain's CDR3 is CASSQVRGEEQPQHF. The CDR3, as DNA: TGCGCCAGCAGCCAAGTCAGGGGCGAGGAGCAGCCCCAGCATTTT.

This sequence joins TRBV25-1 and TRBJ2-1; D unresolved. V lost 1 base and J lost 5, with 15 bases in between. Germline CDR1 reads MGHDK; CDR2 reads SYGVNS. This CDR3 is built from 16 residues. CDR3 sequence reads: CASSESSRAENNEQFF. In DNA, the CDR3 is TGTGCCAGCAGTGAATCGAGTCGGGCAGAAAACAATGAGCAGTTCTTC.

This sequence joins TRBV29-1 and TRBJ2-5, with D possibly matching TRBD1 (5 bases). V lost 0 bases and J 5 bases, leaving 10 bases between the germline ends. CDR3 length: 13 amino acids. Looked up from germline, CDR1 is SQVTM and CDR2 is ANQGSEA. CDR3 residues: CSVEDARVETQYF. The CDR3 bases are TGCAGCGTTGAAGACGCCAGGGTCGAGACCCAGTACTTC.

The chain joins TRBV19 to TRBJ2-1; TRBD2 agrees at 8 bases. V was pared by 2 bases and J by 3 bases, with 3 bases of the junction left unmatched. The CDR3 covers 15 residues. Per germline, CDR1 LNHDA and CDR2 SQIVND (reference sequence). DNA of the CDR3: TGTGCCAGTAGTATAAGCGGGAGCTTCTACAATGAGCAGTTCTTC. Its translation is CASSISGSFYNEQFF.

This clonotype has only a few counts. V gene TRBV6-1 combines with J gene TRBJ2-3, with TRBD1 matching over 7 bases. V lost 4 bases and J lost 0; bases outside the gene matches: 4. Germline CDR1 and CDR2: MNHNS and SASEGT. The CDR3 is made up of 15 amino acids. Here the CDR3 DNA reads TGTGCCAGCAGTGTATCGGGACAGAGCACAGATACGCAGTATTTT. This codes for CASSVSGQSTDTQYF.

The chain employs TRBV6-5 and TRBJ1-1; D is uncertain. V lost 1 base and J lost 1, with 4 bases in between. The CDR3 contains 13 residues. CDR1 MNHEY and CDR2 SVGAGI come from the germline V gene. The CDR3 DNA reads as TGTGCCAGCAGTTACTATGGGAACACTGAAGCTTTCTTT. Translation gives CASSYYGNTEAFF.

The rearrangement links TRBV4-1 to TRBJ2-3, with 7 bases fitting TRBD2. The CDR3 contains 15 residues. Looked up from germline, CDR1 is MGHRA and CDR2 is YSYEKL. The junction had 8 bases not matched to a gene; V was cut back by 5 bases and J by 3 bases. The CDR3 sequence is CASSSLTSSTDTQYF. The DNA for the CDR3 is TGCGCCAGCAGCTCACTGACTAGCTCGACAGATACGCAGTATTTT.

V usage is TRBV5-1 and J usage is TRBJ1-2; D possibly corresponds to TRBD1 (5 bases). CDR1 and CDR2 from the germline V gene are SGHRS and YFSETQ. CDR3 length: 17 residues. Trimming pared 0 bases from V and 8 bases from J, leaving 23 bases between. CDR3 sequence: CASSLDDSAVFSGGYTF. CDR3 in DNA: TGCGCCAGCAGCTTGGATGACAGTGCCGTATTCTCAGGAGGCTACACCTTC.

The V call is TRBV2, the J call TRBJ1-4; 7 bases match TRBD1. CDR1 and CDR2 from the germline V gene are SNHLY and FYNNEI. V dropped 9 bases and J dropped 12; count of bases not matched to a gene: 16. CDR3 length: 14 amino acids. CDR3 in amino acids: CARRQGRDVGELFF. CDR3 in DNA: TGTGCCAGACGACAGGGCCGAGATGTTGGGGAACTGTTTTTT.

The chain couples TRBV5-6 to TRBJ1-1; D possibly corresponds to TRBD1 (5 bases). Trimming took 2 bases from V and 0 from J, leaving 8 bases between them. There are 14 residues in the CDR3. The germline gives CDR1 SGHDT, CDR2 YYEEEE. This CDR3 is CASSFGTMNTEAFF. The CDR3 nucleotides are TGTGCCAGCAGCTTCGGGACGATGAACACTGAAGCTTTCTTT.

The chain employs TRBV2 and TRBJ2-7; D gene uncertain. Germline CDR1 reads SNHLY; CDR2 reads FYNNEI. CDR3 length: 13 amino acids. The ends were cut back, 7 bases at V and 0 bases at J, with 10 bases in the middle. The CDR3 nucleotides read TGTGCCAGCATCGGGTCCAGCTCCTACGAGCAGTACTTC. This gives the protein CASIGSSSYEQYF. The full variable domain, completed using reference TRBV2 and TRBJ2-7, is EPEVTQTPSHQVTQMGQEVILRCVPISNHLYFYWYRQILGQKVEFLVSFYNNEISEKSEIFDDQFSVERPDGSNFTLKIRSTKLEDSAMYFCASIGSSSYEQYFGPGTRLTVT.

The rearrangement joins TRBV3-1 to TRBJ2-2; D might be TRBD1 (6 bases). The germline CDR1 and CDR2 sequences are LGHDT and YNNKEL (reference sequence). The CDR3 is 19 amino acids. V dropped 3 bases and J dropped 7 bases, with 27 bases sitting between them. CDR3 region: CASSHHWDPQGPWNGELFF. CDR3 nucleotide sequence: TGTGCCAGCAGCCACCATTGGGACCCACAGGGCCCCTGGAACGGGGAGCTGTTTTTT.

This clonotype has only one observation. Germline and junction disagree at one end, which may indicate a read error. The chain uses TRBV2 and TRBJ2-1; 13 bases line up with TRBD2. Germline V lookup: CDR1 SNHLY, CDR2 FYNNEI. The CDR3 sequence is 17 residues long. CDR3 nucleotides: TGTGCCAGCAGTTGGACTAGCGGGAGTACCTCCCACAATGAGCAGTTCTTC. It is translated as CASSWTSGSTSHNEQFF.

The CDR3 sequence: CSAQDRVEYDRVFYEQYF. CDR3 nucleotides: TGCAGTGCGCAGGACAGGGTGGAATACGACCGGGTGTTCTACGAGCAGTACTTC. This chain links TRBV20-1 with TRBJ2-7; 8 nucleotides match TRBD1. This CDR3 comprises 18 residues. The V gene end was trimmed by 6 bases and the J gene end by 3 bases; junction bases not matched to a gene: 22. CDR1 is DFQATT and CDR2 is SNEGSKA in the germline V gene (reference sequence).

The rearrangement joins TRBV7-4 to TRBJ1-1; weak D call: TRBD1 (6 bases). The CDR3 sequence is 15 residues long. V lost 5 bases and J 0 bases, leaving 13 bases between the germline ends. Looked up from germline, CDR1 is SGHVT and CDR2 is SQSDAQ. The CDR3 loop reads CASSPRTAMNTEAFF. The DNA for the CDR3 is TGTGCCAGCAGCCCTCGGACAGCTATGAACACTGAAGCTTTCTTT.

This chain joins TRBV25-1 and TRBJ1-2; D is perhaps TRBD1 (6 bases). V was shortened by 6 bases and J by 8 bases, with 16 bases between the two germline ends. In germline, CDR1 is MGHDK, CDR2 SYGVNS. This CDR3 is built from 13 residues. DNA of the CDR3: TGTGCCAGCAGCGTGACAGGATTCGGCGGCTACACCTTC. This encodes CASSVTGFGGYTF.

This rearrangement joins TRBV27 to TRBJ1-2; a possible D gene is TRBD1 (5 bases). The CDR3 runs 14 residues. The germline CDR1 and CDR2 sequences are MNHEY and SMNVEV (reference sequence). V gave up 3 bases and J gave up 4 bases, with 12 bases separating them. This CDR3 is CASSFQGDPYGYTF. CDR3 sequence (DNA): TGTGCCAGCAGTTTCCAGGGAGACCCCTATGGCTACACCTTC.